The 31 T cell receptor beta chains below come from one sample, sequenced in a study of post-analysis software for immune sequencing data. For these receptors, no antigen is known. The study's findings and limits: There were roughly 5 TRBV segments more frequent in patients than controls, and TRBV5-6, TRBV5-1 and TRBV20-1 were among them.

Unique molecular identifiers tagged the TCR beta cDNA libraries. TCRdb re-called the PCR reads through MiXCR, storing one row per CDR3 protein. Here the sample spans hundreds of thousands of distinct CDR3 sequences, 59% being singletons. The sample was blood. The source is a girl aged 2 to 10 with multiple sclerosis.

The chain couples TRBV20-1 to TRBJ2-5; 13 bases map to TRBD2. The germline V gene has CDR1 DFQATT and CDR2 SNEGSKA (reference sequence). J was trimmed by 4 bases and V by 1 base; bases with no gene match: 9. This CDR3 spans 17 amino acids. CDR3 coding DNA: TGCAGTGCTAGAGCCAAGAGCACTAGCGGGGGGGTAGAGACCCAGTACTTC. It encodes CSARAKSTSGGVETQYF.

This clonotype is a singleton in its sample. The chain is built from TRBV5-1 and TRBJ2-5; a weak D match, TRBD1 (5 bases). With 3 bases removed from V and 5 bases from J, the gap between germline ends came to 17 bases. This CDR3 contains 15 residues. Germline V gives CDR1 SGHRS, CDR2 YFSETQ. CDR3 sequence reads: CASSSQEGAWETQYF. The CDR3, as DNA: TGCGCCAGCAGCTCCCAGGAAGGGGCATGGGAGACCCAGTACTTC. Complete variable domain (other parts from reference TRBV5-1 and TRBJ2-5): KAGVTQTPRYLIKTRGQQVTLSCSPISGHRSVSWYQQTPGQGLQFLFEYFSETQRNKGNFPGRFSGRQFSNSRSEMNVSTLELGDSALYLCASSSQEGAWETQYFGPGTRLLVL.

This rearrangement joins TRBV12-3 or TRBV12-4 to TRBJ2-7; no clear D. The CDR3 loop spans 12 amino acids. V was pared by 3 bases and J by 3 bases, with 6 bases between. The CDR3 DNA is TGTGCCAGCAGTTTTGCTGTCTACGAGCAGTACTTC. Residues: CASSFAVYEQYF.

This chain links TRBV7-8 with TRBJ2-1; D tentatively reads TRBD1 or TRBD2 (5 bases each). The J call may be faulty, since TRBJ2-7 better matches the DNA end. In germline, CDR1 is SGHVS, CDR2 FQNEAQ. CDR3 length: 15 amino acids. In nucleotides, the CDR3 is TGTGCCAGCAGCCCCTATCGGGGCTCCTACAATGAGCAGTACTTC. It is translated as CASSPYRGSYNEQYF.

The chain is built from TRBV20-1 and TRBJ2-1, with a weak D call TRBD1 (5 bases). The V and J ends lost 3 bases and 6 bases respectively, with 12 bases between them. Germline V gives CDR1 DFQATT, CDR2 SNEGSKA (reference sequence). There are 13 residues in the CDR3. CDR3 sequence reads: CSASWPQGNEQFF. Here the CDR3 DNA reads TGCAGTGCTAGTTGGCCCCAGGGCAATGAGCAGTTCTTC.

This clonotype was counted between two and nine times. The chain combines TRBV7-2 with TRBJ2-3; 9 nucleotides agree with TRBD2. The V segment lost 4 bases and the J segment 1 base; nucleotides outside the gene matches: 6. The V gene's germline CDR1 is SGHTA and CDR2 FQGNSA. This CDR3 comprises 16 residues. The chain's CDR3 is CASSSEGLAGTDTQYF. CDR3 in DNA: TGTGCCAGCAGCTCGGAGGGACTAGCAGGCACAGATACGCAGTATTTT.

The chain employs TRBV30 and TRBJ2-1; 11 nucleotides align to TRBD2. The junction had 3 bases not matched to a gene; V was cut back by 0 bases and J by 8 bases. The length of the CDR3 is 14 residues. The V gene's germline CDR1 is GTSNPN and CDR2 SVGIG (reference sequence). CDR3 loop: CAWSVSSGRDEQFF. The CDR3 DNA follows: TGTGCCTGGAGTGTAAGTAGCGGGAGGGATGAGCAGTTCTTC.

The chain carries TRBV6-5 and TRBJ2-1; 12 nucleotides align to TRBD2. The ends lost 6 bases at V and 0 bases at J; junction bases unmatched: 9. CDR1 is MNHEY, CDR2 SVGAGI, per germline. The CDR3 has 18 residues. The CDR3 DNA reads as TGTGCCAGCAGACGGAGGACTAGCGGGACCCTCTCCTACAATGAGCAGTTCTTC. It encodes CASRRRTSGTLSYNEQFF.

The genes are TRBV5-5 and TRBJ1-2; 7 bases are shared with TRBD1. The junction had 7 bases not matched to a gene; V was cut back by 2 bases and J by 3 bases. This CDR3 has 15 residues. CDR1 is SGHKS and CDR2 is YYEKEE in the germline V gene (reference sequence). CDR3 loop: CASSLTRQGHYGYTF. Written as DNA, the CDR3 is TGTGCCAGCAGCTTAACGAGACAGGGTCACTATGGCTACACCTTC. The variable domain in full, completed from reference TRBV5-5 and TRBJ1-2, reads DAGVTQSPTHLIKTRGQQVTLRCSPISGHKSVSWYQQVLGQGPQFIFQYYEKEERGRGNFPDRFSARQFPNYSSELNVNALLLGDSALYLCASSLTRQGHYGYTFGSGTRLTVV.

V gene TRBV5-1 combines with J gene TRBJ2-7; D ambiguous. Germline V lookup: CDR1 SGHRS, CDR2 YFSETQ. This CDR3 has 15 residues. V was shortened by 0 bases and J by 2 bases, with 12 bases between the two germline ends. CDR3 in DNA: TGCGCCAGCAGCTTGGAGGGCTCCCAACCCTACGAGCAGTACTTC. Protein product: CASSLEGSQPYEQYF.

The chain uses TRBV7-2 and TRBJ2-3; no definite D call. The CDR3 loop spans 15 amino acids. Trimming cost V 5 bases and J 1 base, with 13 bases left between them. Germline V gene data show CDR1 as SGHTA and CDR2 as FQGNSA. The chain's CDR3 is CASSPPWAGTDTQYF. CDR3 in DNA: TGTGCCAGCAGCCCTCCGTGGGCGGGCACAGATACGCAGTATTTT.

This rearrangement joins TRBV29-1 to TRBJ1-2; 8 bases align to TRBD1. This CDR3 has 13 residues. The junction had 8 bases not matched to a gene; V was cut back by 7 bases and J by 4 bases. Germline assignment: CDR1 SQVTM and CDR2 ANQGSEA. The CDR3 loop reads CSAGTGQSYGYTF. The DNA of the CDR3 is TGCAGCGCCGGGACAGGCCAAAGCTATGGCTACACCTTC.

This clonotype was seen only a few times. The chain employs TRBV6-6 and TRBJ2-7; D might be TRBD2 (6 bases). The CDR3 is 16 residues long. V lost 2 bases and J lost 2, with 16 bases in between. Germline V CDR1 and CDR2: MNHNY, SVGAGI (reference sequence). For the CDR3, the DNA is TGTGCCAGCAGTTACGGGTCCGGGGGACTCCCCTACGAGCAGTACTTC. It yields the protein CASSYGSGGLPYEQYF.

The rearrangement uses TRBV20-1 and TRBJ2-1; 9 nucleotides agree with TRBD1. The trim removed 6 bases at V and 4 bases at J, leaving 7 bases unmatched. The length of the CDR3 is 14 residues. From germline, CDR1 is DFQATT and CDR2 SNEGSKA (reference sequence). CDR3 protein: CSATDRGLYNEQFF. CDR3 in DNA: TGCAGTGCCACGGACAGGGGCTTATACAATGAGCAGTTCTTC.

V and J are TRBV27 and TRBJ2-5, with 13 nucleotides matching TRBD2. V shed 2 bases and J 11 bases; nucleotides not matched to a gene: 11. CDR3 length: 16 residues. Germline lookup yields CDR1 MNHEY and CDR2 SMNVEV (reference sequence). The CDR3: CASSLGTSGRANEQYF. In DNA form, the CDR3 reads TGTGCCAGCAGTTTAGGCACTAGCGGGAGGGCCAATGAGCAGTACTTC.

This clonotype was seen a few times. The chain uses TRBV6-5 and TRBJ1-2; perhaps TRBD1 as D (6 bases). CDR1 and CDR2 from the germline V gene are MNHEY and SVGAGI. The CDR3 runs 15 residues. V lost 0 bases and J lost 6, with 14 bases in between. CDR3 bases: TGTGCCAGCAGTTACTCGGACCGACAGGAGCATGGCTACACCTTC. This gives the protein CASSYSDRQEHGYTF.

This clonotype was seen more than once but under ten times. DNA of the CDR3: TGTGCCATCAGTGACGAGGTGGGAGGCGGGGAGACCCAGTACTTC. The encoded protein is CAISDEVGGGETQYF. The J gene is TRBJ2-5, the V gene TRBV10-3, with D tentatively TRBD2 (6 bases). Per the germline V gene, CDR1 is ENHRY and CDR2 is SYGVKD. This CDR3 region has 15 residues. V dropped 3 bases and J dropped 5 bases, with 16 bases sitting between them.

Regarding this clonotype: The junction departs from the called germline gene at one end, perhaps through a read error. This chain connects TRBV6-5 to TRBJ1-2; 7 nucleotides line up with TRBD1. The CDR3 has 14 residues. CDR1 and CDR2 from the germline V gene are MNHEY and SVGAGI. The CDR3 protein is CASSYSQGRYGHTF. The CDR3, as DNA: TGTGCCAGCAGTTACTCACAGGGGCGGTATGGCCACACCTTC.

This chain joins TRBV15 and TRBJ2-1; D remains ambiguous. The CDR3 sequence is 13 residues long. CDR1 and CDR2 (germline): LNHNV, YYDKDF (reference sequence). V lost 0 bases to trimming and J lost 2 bases, with 2 bases between them. The CDR3 DNA reads as TGTGCCACCAGCAGAGATCCCTACAATGAGCAGTTCTTC. This sequence encodes CATSRDPYNEQFF.

This clonotype appeared a few times. The chain links TRBV20-1 to TRBJ1-1; D call uncertain. Germline V gene lookup returns CDR1 DFQATT and CDR2 SNEGSKA (reference sequence). This CDR3 has 11 amino acids. The V end was cut by 3 bases, the J end by 0 bases, with 2 bases between. The CDR3 DNA is TGCAGTGCTAGTTTGAACACTGAAGCTTTCTTT. Its protein product is CSASLNTEAFF.

The gene calls are TRBV2 and TRBJ2-5; the D gene could be TRBD1 or TRBD2 (5 bases each). The tail of the sequence fits TRBJ2-7 better, so the J call may be wrong. Germline V gene lookup returns CDR1 SNHLY and CDR2 FYNNEI. The CDR3 consists of 14 residues. The CDR3 DNA sequence: TGTGCCAGCAGCCTTCTAGCAGGGAAGGGCGAGCAGTACTTC. Translation: CASSLLAGKGEQYF.

The J gene is TRBJ2-7, the V gene TRBV5-5; D may correspond to TRBD1 or TRBD2 (5 bases each). The CDR3 is made up of 16 amino acids. V was trimmed by 0 bases and J by 2 bases, leaving 15 bases between them. Germline CDR1 is SGHKS and CDR2 is YYEKEE (reference sequence). CDR3 sequence (DNA): TGTGCCAGCAGCTTGGGGGACCTCGCCCCCACCTACGAGCAGTACTTC. Protein product: CASSLGDLAPTYEQYF.

This clonotype has more than one count but fewer than ten. V gene TRBV2 combines with J gene TRBJ2-7, with D perhaps TRBD1 (5 bases). This CDR3 is 10 amino acids long. Trimming took 6 bases from V and 6 from J, leaving 6 bases between them. CDR1 SNHLY and CDR2 FYNNEI come from the germline V gene. The CDR3 protein is CASRGAEQYF. DNA for the CDR3: TGTGCCAGCAGAGGGGCCGAGCAGTACTTC.

This clonotype was seen a single time. The chain recombines TRBV6-1 with TRBJ1-1; perhaps TRBD1 as D (5 bases). The CDR3 runs to 17 residues. V lost 6 bases, J lost 4 bases, and 24 bases lay in between. Looked up from germline, CDR1 is MNHNS and CDR2 is SASEGT. The CDR3: CASSHPGRERGTTEAFF. The CDR3 region has the DNA TGTGCCAGCAGCCACCCCGGCAGGGAGAGGGGAACCACTGAAGCTTTCTTT.

The chain couples TRBV7-9 to TRBJ1-2; D ambiguous. Trimming took 0 bases from V and 8 from J, leaving 10 bases between them. Germline CDR1 is SEHNR and CDR2 is FQNEAQ (reference sequence). CDR3 length equals 13 residues. CDR3: CASSLAGGKGYTF. Here the CDR3 DNA reads TGTGCCAGCAGCTTAGCGGGAGGGAAGGGCTACACCTTC.

This clonotype was seen a few times. The gene calls are TRBV4-3 and TRBJ1-5; D unclear. The V end was cut by 0 bases, the J end by 3 bases, with 9 bases between. CDR1 is LGHNA, CDR2 YSLEER, per germline. This CDR3 has 15 amino acids. The DNA of the CDR3 is TGCGCCAGCAGCCAAGAGGACGGCTACAATCAGCCCCAGCATTTT. This codes for CASSQEDGYNQPQHF.

This clonotype has a handful of counts. CDR3 in DNA: TGTGCCAGCAGCGCCTCGACGGGGCAGCCCCAGCATTTT. Encoded protein: CASSASTGQPQHF. The chain combines TRBV7-8 with TRBJ1-5; no firm D call. CDR3 length: 13 residues. V was pared by 5 bases and J by 7 bases, with 12 bases between. Germline CDR1 reads SGHVS; CDR2 reads FQNEAQ. The variable domain in full, completed from reference TRBV7-8 and TRBJ1-5, reads GAGVSQSPRYKVAKRGQDVALRCDPISGHVSLFWYQQALGQGPEFLTYFQNEAQLDKSGLPSDRFFAERPEGSVSTLKIQRTQQEDSAVYLCASSASTGQPQHFGDGTRLSIL.

This chain's CDR3 is CASSFPGELFF. CDR3 nucleotide sequence: TGTGCCAGCAGTTTCCCCGGGGAGCTGTTTTTT. The chain uses TRBV28 and TRBJ2-2; D remains unclear. V was clipped by 3 bases and J by 6 bases, with 2 bases between them. Germline lookup yields CDR1 MDHEN and CDR2 SYDVKM. The CDR3 runs to 11 residues. The entire variable domain, with the rest obtained from reference TRBV28 and TRBJ2-2, is as follows: DVKVTQSSRYLVKRTGEKVFLECVQDMDHENMFWYRQDPGLGLRLIYFSYDVKMKEKGDIPEGYSVSREKKERFSLILESASTNQTSMYLCASSFPGELFFGEGSRLTVL.

V is TRBV12-3 or TRBV12-4 and J is TRBJ1-5; a weak D match, TRBD1 (6 bases). The CDR3 runs to 14 residues. The ends were cut back, 4 bases at V and 5 bases at J, with 12 bases in the middle. CDR3 in DNA: TGTGCCAGCAGTTCAAGACAGGCGGATCAGCCCCAGCATTTT. It yields the protein CASSSRQADQPQHF.

V gene TRBV4-3 combines with J gene TRBJ2-1, with 11 bases aligning to TRBD2. V was clipped by 4 bases and J by 4 bases; unmatched bases: 6. This CDR3 spans 16 amino acids. CDR1 LGHNA and CDR2 YSLEER come from the germline V gene. The CDR3 here is CASSPIGTSGYNEQFF. In DNA, the CDR3 is TGCGCCAGCAGCCCGATTGGGACTAGCGGATACAATGAGCAGTTCTTC.

The rearrangement joins TRBV2 to TRBJ2-1; D is undetermined. The germline gives CDR1 SNHLY, CDR2 FYNNEI. V was pared by 7 bases and J by 9 bases, with 22 bases between. The length of the CDR3 is 15 residues. The CDR3 DNA is TGTGCCAGCAAGAAGTCCGCGGTAGCAAGCACTGAGCAGTTCTTC. It yields the protein CASKKSAVASTEQFF.